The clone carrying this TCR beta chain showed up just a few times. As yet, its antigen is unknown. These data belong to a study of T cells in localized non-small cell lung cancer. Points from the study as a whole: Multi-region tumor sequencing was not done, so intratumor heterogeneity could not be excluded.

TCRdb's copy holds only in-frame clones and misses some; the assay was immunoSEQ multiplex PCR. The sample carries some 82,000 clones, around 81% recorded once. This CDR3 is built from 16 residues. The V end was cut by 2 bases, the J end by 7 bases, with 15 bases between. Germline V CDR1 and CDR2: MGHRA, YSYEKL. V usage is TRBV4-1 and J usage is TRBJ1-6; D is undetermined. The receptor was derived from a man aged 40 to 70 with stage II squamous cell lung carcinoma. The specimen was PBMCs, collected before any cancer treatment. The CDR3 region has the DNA TGCGCCAGCAGCCAAATCGCGGACCTGGGAAATTCACCCCTCCACTTT. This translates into CASSQIADLGNSPLHF.